The present entry profiles one T cell receptor beta chain with its context. Described treatment: oral pan-JAK inhibitor, 5-10 mg twice daily. The data originate from a study of CD8+ T cells in alopecia areata. Trimming stripped 0 bases from V and 3 bases from J, with 9 bases between. This CDR3 is built from 14 residues. CDR1 and CDR2 from the germline V gene are GTSNPN and SVGIG (reference sequence). Extracted RNA was reverse transcribed, and the resulting cDNA served as sequencing template. Some clones are missing from TCRdb's copy, which holds only in-frame ones; the method was immunoSEQ multiplex PCR. The sample holds 150,000 to 200,000 clones, about 71% seen once.

The genes are TRBV30 and TRBJ1-5; D gene uncertain. This clonotype was sampled from a human donor with alopecia areata. The specimen was CD4+ T cells sorted from blood, collected at week 4, from a patient treated with tofacitinib. As DNA, the CDR3 is TGTGCCTGGAGTGTTGACGGTTCCAATCAGCCCCAGCATTTT. Translating gives CAWSVDGSNQPQHF.